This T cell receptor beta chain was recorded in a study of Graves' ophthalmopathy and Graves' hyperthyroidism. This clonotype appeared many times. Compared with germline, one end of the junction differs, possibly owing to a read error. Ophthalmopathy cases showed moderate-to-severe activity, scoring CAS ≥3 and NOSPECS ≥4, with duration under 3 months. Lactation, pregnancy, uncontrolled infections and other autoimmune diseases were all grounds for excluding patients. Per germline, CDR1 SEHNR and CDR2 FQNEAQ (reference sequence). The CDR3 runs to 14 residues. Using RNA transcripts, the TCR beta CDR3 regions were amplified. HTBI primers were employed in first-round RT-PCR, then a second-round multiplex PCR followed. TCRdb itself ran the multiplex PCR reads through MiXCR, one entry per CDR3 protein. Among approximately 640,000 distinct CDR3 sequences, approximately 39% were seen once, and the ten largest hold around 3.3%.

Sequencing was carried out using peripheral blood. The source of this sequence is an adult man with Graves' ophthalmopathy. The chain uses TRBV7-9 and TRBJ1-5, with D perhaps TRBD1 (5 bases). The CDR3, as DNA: TGTGCCAGCAGTTTAGAGGGTTGGGACCAGCCCCAGCATTTT. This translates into CASSLEGWDQPQHF.